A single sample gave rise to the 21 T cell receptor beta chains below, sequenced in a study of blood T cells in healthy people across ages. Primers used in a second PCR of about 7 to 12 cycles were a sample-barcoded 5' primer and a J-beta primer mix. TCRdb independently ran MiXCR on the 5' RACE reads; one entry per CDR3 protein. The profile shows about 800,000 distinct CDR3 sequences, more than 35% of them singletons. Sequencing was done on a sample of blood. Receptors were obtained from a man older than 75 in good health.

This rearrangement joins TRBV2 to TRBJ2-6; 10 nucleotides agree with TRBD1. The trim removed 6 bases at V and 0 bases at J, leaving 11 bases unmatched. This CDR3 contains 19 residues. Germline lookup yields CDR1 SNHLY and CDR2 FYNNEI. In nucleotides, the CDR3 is TGTGCCAGCAGCCGGAACACCGGGACAGGGGCCTCTGGGGCCAACGTCCTGACTTTC. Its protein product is CASSRNTGTGASGANVLTF.

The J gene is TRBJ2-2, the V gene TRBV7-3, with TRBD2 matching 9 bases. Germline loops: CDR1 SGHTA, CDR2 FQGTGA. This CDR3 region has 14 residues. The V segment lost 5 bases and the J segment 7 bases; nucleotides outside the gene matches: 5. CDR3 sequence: CASSGSGSNGELFF. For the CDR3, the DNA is TGTGCCAGCAGCGGTAGCGGGAGCAACGGGGAGCTGTTTTTT.

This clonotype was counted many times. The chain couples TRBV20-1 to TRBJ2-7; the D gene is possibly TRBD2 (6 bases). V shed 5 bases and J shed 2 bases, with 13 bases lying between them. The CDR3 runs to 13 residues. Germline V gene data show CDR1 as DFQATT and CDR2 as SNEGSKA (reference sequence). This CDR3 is CSAAGLLPYEQYF. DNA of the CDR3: TGCAGTGCTGCGGGACTCCTACCCTACGAGCAGTACTTC.

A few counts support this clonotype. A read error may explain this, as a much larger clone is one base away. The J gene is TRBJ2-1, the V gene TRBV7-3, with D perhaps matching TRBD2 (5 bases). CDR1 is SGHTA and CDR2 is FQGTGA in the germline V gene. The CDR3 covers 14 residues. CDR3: CASSVTRNGGEQFF. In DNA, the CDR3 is TGTGCCAGCAGCGTAACACGCAACGGAGGAGAGCAGTTCTTC.

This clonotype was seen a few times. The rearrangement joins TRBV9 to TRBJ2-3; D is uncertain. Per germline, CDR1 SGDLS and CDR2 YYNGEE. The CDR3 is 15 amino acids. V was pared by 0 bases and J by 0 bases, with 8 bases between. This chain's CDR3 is CASSVAGGSTDTQYF. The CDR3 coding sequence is TGTGCCAGCAGCGTAGCAGGCGGAAGCACAGATACGCAGTATTTT.

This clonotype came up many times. In nucleotides, the CDR3 is TGTGCCAGCAGAGAGCTCTACAATGAGCAGTTCTTC. Protein product: CASRELYNEQFF. J is TRBJ2-1 and V is TRBV21-1. TRBV21-1 counts as a pseudogene. This CDR3 has 12 amino acids.

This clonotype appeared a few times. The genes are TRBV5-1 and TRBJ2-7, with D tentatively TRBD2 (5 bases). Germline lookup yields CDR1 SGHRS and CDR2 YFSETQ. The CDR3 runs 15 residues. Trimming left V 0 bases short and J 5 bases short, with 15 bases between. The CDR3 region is CASSLEGARVNEQYF. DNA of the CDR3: TGCGCCAGCAGCTTGGAGGGCGCGCGGGTCAACGAGCAGTACTTC. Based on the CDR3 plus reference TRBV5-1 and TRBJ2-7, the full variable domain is KAGVTQTPRYLIKTRGQQVTLSCSPISGHRSVSWYQQTPGQGLQFLFEYFSETQRNKGNFPGRFSGRQFSNSRSEMNVSTLELGDSALYLCASSLEGARVNEQYFGPGTRLTVT.

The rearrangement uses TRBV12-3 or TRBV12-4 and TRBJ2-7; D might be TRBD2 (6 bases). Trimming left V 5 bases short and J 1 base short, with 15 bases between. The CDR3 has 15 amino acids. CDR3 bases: TGTGCCAGCAGTCCCATGGCGGGACCGTCCTACGAGCAGTACTTC. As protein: CASSPMAGPSYEQYF.

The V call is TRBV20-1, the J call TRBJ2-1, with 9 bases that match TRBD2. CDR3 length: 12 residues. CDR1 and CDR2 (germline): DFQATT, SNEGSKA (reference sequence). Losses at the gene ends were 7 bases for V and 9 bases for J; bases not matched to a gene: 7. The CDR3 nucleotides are TGCAGTGAGATTCGCGGGGGGGCTGAGCAGTTCTTC. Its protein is CSEIRGGAEQFF.

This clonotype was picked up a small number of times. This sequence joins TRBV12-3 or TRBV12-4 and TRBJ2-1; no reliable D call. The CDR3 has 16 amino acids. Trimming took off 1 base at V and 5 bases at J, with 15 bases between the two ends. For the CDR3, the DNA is TGTGCCAGCAGTTTAGGGCCAGTGCCAATGGACAATGAGCAGTTCTTC. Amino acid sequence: CASSLGPVPMDNEQFF.

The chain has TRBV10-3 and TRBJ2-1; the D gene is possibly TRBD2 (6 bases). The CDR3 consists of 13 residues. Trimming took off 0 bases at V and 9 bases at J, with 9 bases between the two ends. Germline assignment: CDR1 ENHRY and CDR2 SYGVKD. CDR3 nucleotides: TGTGCCATCAGTGAGTCGCCCGGGGGTGAGCAGTTCTTC. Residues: CAISESPGGEQFF.

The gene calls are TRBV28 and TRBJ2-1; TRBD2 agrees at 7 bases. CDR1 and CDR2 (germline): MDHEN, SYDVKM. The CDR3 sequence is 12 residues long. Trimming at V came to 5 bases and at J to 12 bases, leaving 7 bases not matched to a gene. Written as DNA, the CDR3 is TGTGCCAGCAGTCTAACTAGCGTAGCGCAGTTCTTC. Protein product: CASSLTSVAQFF.

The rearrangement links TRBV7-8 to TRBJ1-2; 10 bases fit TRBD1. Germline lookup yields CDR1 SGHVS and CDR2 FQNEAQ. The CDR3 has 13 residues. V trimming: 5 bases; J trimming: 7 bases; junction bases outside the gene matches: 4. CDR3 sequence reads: CASSPGTGVGYTF. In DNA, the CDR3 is TGTGCCAGCAGCCCCGGGACAGGGGTTGGCTACACCTTC. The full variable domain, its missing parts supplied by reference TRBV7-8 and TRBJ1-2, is GAGVSQSPRYKVAKRGQDVALRCDPISGHVSLFWYQQALGQGPEFLTYFQNEAQLDKSGLPSDRFFAERPEGSVSTLKIQRTQQEDSAVYLCASSPGTGVGYTFGSGTRLTVV.

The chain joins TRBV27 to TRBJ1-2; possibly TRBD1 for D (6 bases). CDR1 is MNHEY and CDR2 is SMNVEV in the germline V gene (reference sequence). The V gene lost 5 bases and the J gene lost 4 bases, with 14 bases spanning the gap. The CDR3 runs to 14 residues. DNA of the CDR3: TGTGCCAGCAGTCCACGGACAGCCGTCTATGGCTACACCTTC. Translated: CASSPRTAVYGYTF.

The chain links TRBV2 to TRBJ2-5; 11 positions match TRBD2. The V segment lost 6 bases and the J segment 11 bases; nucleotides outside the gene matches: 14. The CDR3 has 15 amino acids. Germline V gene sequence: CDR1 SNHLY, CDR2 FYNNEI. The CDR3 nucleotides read TGTGCCAGCAGGGAACTAGCGGGAGTTCGGGGGGAGCAGTACTTC. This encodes CASRELAGVRGEQYF.

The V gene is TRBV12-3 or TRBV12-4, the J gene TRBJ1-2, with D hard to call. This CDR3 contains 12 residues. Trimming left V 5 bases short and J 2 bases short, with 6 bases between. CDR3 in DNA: TGTGCCAGCAGTCCGACCAACTATGGCTACACCTTC. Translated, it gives CASSPTNYGYTF.

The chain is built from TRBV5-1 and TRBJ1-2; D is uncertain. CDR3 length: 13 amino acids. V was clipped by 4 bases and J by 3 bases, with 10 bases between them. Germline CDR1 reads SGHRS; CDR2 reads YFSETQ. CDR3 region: CASSVVSDYGYTF. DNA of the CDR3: TGCGCCAGCAGCGTGGTGTCGGACTATGGCTACACCTTC. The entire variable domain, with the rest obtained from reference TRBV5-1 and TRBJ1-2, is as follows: KAGVTQTPRYLIKTRGQQVTLSCSPISGHRSVSWYQQTPGQGLQFLFEYFSETQRNKGNFPGRFSGRQFSNSRSEMNVSTLELGDSALYLCASSVVSDYGYTFGSGTRLTVV.

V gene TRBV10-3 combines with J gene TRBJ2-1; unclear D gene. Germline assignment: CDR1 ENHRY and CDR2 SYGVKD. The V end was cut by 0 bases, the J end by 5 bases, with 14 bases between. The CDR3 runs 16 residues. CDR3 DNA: TGTGCCATCAGTGAGTCGGGGTCCGGTGGCCACAATGAGCAGTTCTTC. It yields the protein CAISESGSGGHNEQFF.

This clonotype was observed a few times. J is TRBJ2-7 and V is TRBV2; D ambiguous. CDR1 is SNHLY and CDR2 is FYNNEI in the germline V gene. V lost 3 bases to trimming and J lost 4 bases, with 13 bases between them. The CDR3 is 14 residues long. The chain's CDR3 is CASSEAGDLYEQYF. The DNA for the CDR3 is TGTGCCAGCAGTGAGGCAGGTGATCTTTACGAGCAGTACTTC. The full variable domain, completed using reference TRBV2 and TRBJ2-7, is EPEVTQTPSHQVTQMGQEVILRCVPISNHLYFYWYRQILGQKVEFLVSFYNNEISEKSEIFDDQFSVERPDGSNFTLKIRSTKLEDSAMYFCASSEAGDLYEQYFGPGTRLTVT.

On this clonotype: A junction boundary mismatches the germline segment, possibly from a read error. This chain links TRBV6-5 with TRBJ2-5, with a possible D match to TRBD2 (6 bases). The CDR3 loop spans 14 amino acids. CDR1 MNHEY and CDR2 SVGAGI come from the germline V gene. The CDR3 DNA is TGTGCCCGCAGTAGGCCCGGGGAATCGGGAGAGCAGTACTTC. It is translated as CARSRPGESGEQYF.

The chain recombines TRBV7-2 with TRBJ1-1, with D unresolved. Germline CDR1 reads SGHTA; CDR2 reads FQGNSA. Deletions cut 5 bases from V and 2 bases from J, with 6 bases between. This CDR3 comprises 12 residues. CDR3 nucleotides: TGTGCCAGCAGCCCGCACAACACTGAAGCTTTCTTT. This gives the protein CASSPHNTEAFF.